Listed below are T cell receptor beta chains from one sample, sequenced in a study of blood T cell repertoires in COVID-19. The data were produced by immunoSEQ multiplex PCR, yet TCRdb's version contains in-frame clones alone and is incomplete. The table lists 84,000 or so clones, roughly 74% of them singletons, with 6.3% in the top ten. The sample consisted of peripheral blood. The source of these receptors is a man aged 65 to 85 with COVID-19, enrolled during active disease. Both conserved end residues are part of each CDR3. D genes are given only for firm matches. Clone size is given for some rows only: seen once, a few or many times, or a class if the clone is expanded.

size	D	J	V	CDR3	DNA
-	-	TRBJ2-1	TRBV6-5	CASESSYNEQFF	TGTGCTAGCGAGAGCTCCTACAATGAGCAGTTCTTC
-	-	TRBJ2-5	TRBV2	CASSLTAGIPQETQYF	TGTGCCAGCAGTCTTACCGCAGGAATTCCTCAAGAGACCCAGTACTTC
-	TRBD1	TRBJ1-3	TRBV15	CATSRKRQGNSGNTIYF	TGTGCCACCAGCAGAAAAAGACAGGGCAACTCTGGAAACACCATATATTTT
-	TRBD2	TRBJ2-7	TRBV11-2	CASSLRGTSGIYEQYF	TGTGCCAGCAGCTTAAGAGGGACTAGCGGGATATACGAGCAGTACTTC
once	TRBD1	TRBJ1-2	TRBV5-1	CASSLGDRAQGYTF	TGCGCCAGCAGCTTGGGGGACAGGGCCCAGGGCTACACCTTC
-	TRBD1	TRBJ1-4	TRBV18	CASSVGQGPFEKLFF	TGTGCCAGCTCAGTCGGACAGGGGCCCTTTGAAAAACTGTTTTTT
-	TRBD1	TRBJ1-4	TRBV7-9	CASSPTGMGEKLFF	TGTGCCAGCAGCCCGACAGGGATGGGGGAAAAACTGTTTTTT
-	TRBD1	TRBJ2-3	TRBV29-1	CSVWGDRGQLRTDTQYF	TGCAGCGTTTGGGGGGACAGGGGGCAACTAAGGACAGATACGCAGTATTTT
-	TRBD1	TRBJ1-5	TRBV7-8	CASSLATGAPSNQPQHF	TGTGCCAGCAGCTTAGCGACAGGGGCGCCCAGCAATCAGCCCCAGCATTTT
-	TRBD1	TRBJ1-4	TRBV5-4	CASSLQGATNEKLFF	TGTGCCAGCAGCCTTCAGGGGGCAACTAATGAAAAACTGTTTTTT
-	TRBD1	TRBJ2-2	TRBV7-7	CASSPSAAGGTGELFF	TGTGCTAGCAGCCCGAGCGCGGCAGGGGGCACCGGGGAGCTGTTTTTT
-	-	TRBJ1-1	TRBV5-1	CASSLEGQVDTEAFF	TGCGCCAGCAGCTTGGAGGGGCAAGTTGACACTGAAGCTTTCTTT
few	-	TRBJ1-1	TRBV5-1	CASSLTSGDTFF	TGCGCCAGCAGCTTGACTTCTGGCGACACCTTCTTT
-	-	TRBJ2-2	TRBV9	CASSANHRVNTGELFF	TGTGCCAGCAGCGCGAACCACAGGGTTAACACCGGGGAGCTGTTTTTT
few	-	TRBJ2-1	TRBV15	CATSRDAGSEQFF	TGTGCCACCAGCAGAGATGCAGGCAGCGAGCAGTTCTTC
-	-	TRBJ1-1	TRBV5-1	CASSLAGGVAEAFF	TGCGCCAGCAGCTTGGCGGGGGGTGTTGCTGAAGCTTTCTTT
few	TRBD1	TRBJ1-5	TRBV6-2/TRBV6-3	CASSTGGYFGQPQHF	TGTGCCAGCAGTACAGGGGGCTATTTCGGTCAGCCCCAGCATTTT
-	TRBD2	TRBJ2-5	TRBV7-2	CASSPGRGETQYF	TGTGCCAGCAGCCCCGGGAGGGGGGAGACCCAGTACTTC
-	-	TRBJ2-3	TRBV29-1	CSVGTPGFGGDTQYF	TGCAGCGTCGGAACACCAGGCTTTGGAGGAGATACGCAGTATTTT
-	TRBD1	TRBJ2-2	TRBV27	CASSSTGQGLAGELFF	TGTGCCAGCAGTTCAACGGGACAGGGGCTGGCCGGGGAGCTGTTTTTT
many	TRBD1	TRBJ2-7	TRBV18	CASSPSGTGDVYEQYF	TGTGCCAGCTCACCGTCCGGGACAGGGGATGTCTACGAGCAGTACTTC
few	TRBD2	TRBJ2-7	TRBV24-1	CATSDLTGGTSGSYEQYF	TGTGCCACCAGTGATTTGACAGGGGGGACTAGCGGGAGCTACGAGCAGTACTTC